A selection of T cell receptor beta chains follows, all from one sample in a study of identical twins. TCRdb analysed the 5' RACE reads with MiXCR anew, one entry per CDR3 protein. Altogether some 250,000 distinct CDR3 sequences are present, approximately 11% being singletons, with the ten largest covering around 4%. In addition, the sample was reused for a study of yellow fever vaccine responses in identical twins.

The sample taken for sequencing was memory (CD45RO+) T cells sorted from blood. These receptors were taken from a woman aged 18-29 years in good health. CDR3s include the opening cysteine and the closing phenylalanine or tryptophan. D genes are given only for firm matches. Size is stated for part of the rows, as once, few or many counts, or as a class when the clone is expanded.

>few|TRBV10-3|TRBJ2-5|TRBD2
TGTGCCATCAGACTAGCGGGAGACGAGACCCAGTACTTC
CAIRLAGDETQYF
>few|TRBV7-2|TRBJ2-1|TRBD2
TGTGCCAGCAGCTTCTCAGCGGGGCCCATGAATGAGCAGTTCTTC
CASSFSAGPMNEQFF
>-|TRBV4-3|TRBJ1-1|TRBD1
TGCGCCAGCAGCCAAGACCCCGGGACAGTGAACACTGAAGCTTTCTTT
CASSQDPGTVNTEAFF
>-|TRBV5-1|TRBJ2-7|-
TGCGCCAGCAGCTTGGGGCCGGGCACCAACTCCTACGAGCAGTACTTC
CASSLGPGTNSYEQYF
>-|TRBV6-1|TRBJ1-5|-
TGTGCCAGCAGTACCGGAACGAAGAGCAATCAGCCCCAGCATTTT
CASSTGTKSNQPQHF
>-|TRBV7-2|TRBJ2-1|-
TGTGCCAGCAGCTTATACGGCCCAACCATCGACAATGAGCAGTTCTTC
CASSLYGPTIDNEQFF
>-|TRBV20-1|TRBJ1-5|-
TGCAGTGCTACTCGACAGGCTAGCAATCAGCCCCAGCATTTT
CSATRQASNQPQHF
>-|TRBV15|TRBJ2-7|-
TGTGCCACCAGCATAGGGCCGAGAGGGGCCGGATACGAGCAGTACTTC
CATSIGPRGAGYEQYF
>few|TRBV4-2|TRBJ2-1|TRBD2
TGTGCCAGCAGCCAAGATGAGGCGGGAGTAGCGTATGAGCAGTTCTTC
CASSQDEAGVAYEQFF
>-|TRBV28|TRBJ1-1|-
TGTGCCAGCAGACGGGACCTCTTAGGCGCTGAAGCTTTCTTT
CASRRDLLGAEAFF
>-|TRBV7-2|TRBJ2-3|TRBD2
TGTGCCAGCAGCTTGGCGGGGGGTGGGGCAGATACGCAGTATTTT
CASSLAGGGADTQYF
>few|TRBV3-1|TRBJ2-4|-
TGTGCCAGCAGCCAACCTACTGGGGGGGCGGACATTCAGTACTTC
CASSQPTGGADIQYF
>few|TRBV12-3/TRBV12-4|TRBJ2-5|-
TGTGCCAGCAGTTTTCACCGTACGGGAGTGCTGGAGACCCAGTACTTC
CASSFHRTGVLETQYF
>few|TRBV20-1|TRBJ2-7|TRBD2
TGCAGTGCTAGGGCTACTAGCGGGGGGTCCTCCTACGAGCAGTACTTC
CSARATSGGSSYEQYF
>many|TRBV15|TRBJ2-1|TRBD2
TGTGCCACCAGCACCGCGGGAGGGATAAATGAGCAGTTCTTC
CATSTAGGINEQFF
>few|TRBV15|TRBJ2-2|TRBD2
TGTGCCACCAGCAGAGATCGCGGGAGGCGGGTCACCGGGGAGCTGTTTTTT
CATSRDRGRRVTGELFF
>-|TRBV11-1|TRBJ2-6|TRBD2
TGTGCCAGCAGCTTAGCGATCGGGACTAGCGGGAACACGCACTCTGGGGCCAACGTCCTGACTTTC
CASSLAIGTSGNTHSGANVLTF
>-|TRBV6-1|TRBJ2-4|-
TGTGCCAGCAGTGACCCGGCTTTAGGCAAAAACATTCAGTACTTC
CASSDPALGKNIQYF
>few|TRBV20-1|TRBJ2-1|-
TGCAGTGCTAGCATGGTAGACAATGAGCAGTTCTTC
CSASMVDNEQFF
>few|TRBV27|TRBJ2-5|TRBD1
TGTGCCAGCAGTTACGGGACAGGGGGCCGAGAGACCCAGTACTTC
CASSYGTGGRETQYF
>-|TRBV4-2|TRBJ1-2|-
TGTGCCAGCAGCCAAGATCCGGGGGCATATGGCTACACCTTC
CASSQDPGAYGYTF
>medium-sized|TRBV20-1|TRBJ1-1|TRBD1
TGCAGTGCCGCTCGCGGGACAGGTGAGAGCACTGAAGCTTTCTTT
CSAARGTGESTEAFF
>many|TRBV20-1|TRBJ1-6|-
TGCAGTGCTAGACAGGGGAGCTCCTATAATTCACCCCTCCACTTT
CSARQGSSYNSPLHF
>many|TRBV3-1|TRBJ1-1|TRBD1
TGTGCCAGCAGCCAAGTAAACAGGGGGAACACTGAAGCTTTCTTT
CASSQVNRGNTEAFF
>many|TRBV2|TRBJ1-1|-
TGTGCCAGCAGTGGACGGAGGGACACTGAAGCTTTCTTT
CASSGRRDTEAFF
>few|TRBV5-1|TRBJ2-3|TRBD2
TGCGCCAGCAGCCTTGGCGGGACTAGCGTAACAGATACGCAGTATTTT
CASSLGGTSVTDTQYF
>many|TRBV20-1|TRBJ2-2|TRBD1
TGCAGTGCTAGAGGCCAGGGGGACACCGGGGAGCTGTTTTTT
CSARGQGDTGELFF
>-|TRBV20-1|TRBJ2-1|TRBD2
TGCAGTGCTAGAGATTTACTAGCGGGGTTAAACAATGAGCAGTTCTTC
CSARDLLAGLNNEQFF
>-|TRBV20-1|TRBJ2-1|-
TGCAGTGCTAGAGTTGCTGGGGGGAACTCCTACAATGAGCAGTTCTTC
CSARVAGGNSYNEQFF
>-|TRBV3-1|TRBJ1-4|-
TGTGCCAGCAGCCAAGTTTCGGGGACTAATGAAAAACTGTTTTTT
CASSQVSGTNEKLFF
>-|TRBV29-1|TRBJ2-7|TRBD2
TGCAGCGCTTCGACGGGACTAGCGGGAGGGCCCTCCTACGAGCAGTACTTC
CSASTGLAGGPSYEQYF
>many|TRBV20-1|TRBJ2-1|-
TGCAGTGCGACGTACCTTACAGGGATTCATATAAGCTCCTACAATGAGCAGTTCTTC
CSATYLTGIHISSYNEQFF
>few|TRBV7-2|TRBJ2-5|TRBD1
TGTGCCAGCAGCTTAGTCGGGACAGGGGCTCAAGAGACCCAGTACTTC
CASSLVGTGAQETQYF
>many|TRBV29-1|TRBJ2-3|-
TGCAGCCCCCGAGGGGTACAGGGCCCCGGCGGAAATACGCAGTATTTT
CSPRGVQGPGGNTQYF
>few|TRBV4-1|TRBJ2-5|-
TGCGCCAGCAGGGTAATAGGGTTCTCGACGGAGACCCAGTACTTC
CASRVIGFSTETQYF
>many|TRBV11-2|TRBJ2-3|-
TGTGCCAGCAGCTTAGGACTTAGATCGACTAGCACAGATACGCAGTATTTT
CASSLGLRSTSTDTQYF
>-|TRBV11-2|TRBJ2-4|-
TGTGCCAGCAGCTTACACCTCAGCGGGTCCATCGCGGAGGGCAAAAACATTCAGTACTTC
CASSLHLSGSIAEGKNIQYF
>-|TRBV7-9|TRBJ2-7|TRBD1
TGTGCCGGATCCCAGGGGGCTGGGTTTCACGAGCAGTACTTC
CAGSQGAGFHEQYF
>-|TRBV5-1|TRBJ2-5|-
TGCGCCAGCAGCAAGGGCCGGACCCAAGAGACCCAGTACTTC
CASSKGRTQETQYF
>-|TRBV10-3|TRBJ1-4|-
TGTGCCATCAGTGAGTACCAGAATGAAAAACTGTTTTTT
CAISEYQNEKLFF
>-|TRBV11-2|TRBJ2-5|TRBD2
TGTGCCAGCAGCTTAGGGACTAGCGGGAGTAGGGAGACCCAGTACTTC
CASSLGTSGSRETQYF
>many|TRBV12-3/TRBV12-4|TRBJ2-4|-
TGTGCCAGCAGGGGGACAATCGAGGGCATTCAGTACTTC
CASRGTIEGIQYF
>-|TRBV5-1|TRBJ2-3|TRBD2
TGCGCCAGCACCTCTAGCGGGGGGCGGACAGATACGCAGTATTTT
CASTSSGGRTDTQYF
>few|TRBV20-1|TRBJ2-1|TRBD2
TGCAGTGCTAGCGCCCCCGGGCTAGCGGGGGAGGGAGAGCAGTTCTTC
CSASAPGLAGEGEQFF
>-|TRBV2|TRBJ2-1|TRBD1
TGTGCCAGCAGTGGACAGGGGAACTACAATGAGCAGTTCTTC
CASSGQGNYNEQFF
>many|TRBV21-1|TRBJ2-7|-
TGTGCCAGCAACACAACAGGGCAGGAGGACTACGAGCAGTACTTC
CASNTTGQEDYEQYF
>many|TRBV7-2|TRBJ2-2|-
TGTGCCAGCAGCCAGAGGGGTGAGAACACCGGGGAGCTGTTTTTT
CASSQRGENTGELFF